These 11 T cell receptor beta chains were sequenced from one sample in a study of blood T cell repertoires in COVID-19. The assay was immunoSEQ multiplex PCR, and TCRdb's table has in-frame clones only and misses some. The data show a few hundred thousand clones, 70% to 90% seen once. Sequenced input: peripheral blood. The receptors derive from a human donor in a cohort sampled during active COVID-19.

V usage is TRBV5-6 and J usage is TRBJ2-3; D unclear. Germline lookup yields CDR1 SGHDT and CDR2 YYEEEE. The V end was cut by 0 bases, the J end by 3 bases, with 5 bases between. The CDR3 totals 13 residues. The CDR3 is CASSLVGTDTQYF. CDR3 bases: TGTGCCAGCAGCTTGGTCGGGACAGATACGCAGTATTTT.

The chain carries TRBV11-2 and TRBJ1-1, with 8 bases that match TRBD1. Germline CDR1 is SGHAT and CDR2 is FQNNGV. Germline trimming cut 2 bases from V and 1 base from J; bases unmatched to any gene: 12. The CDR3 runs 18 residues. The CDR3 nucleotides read TGTGCCAGCAGCTTAAATTATGGCAGGGGGCCCCAGAACACTGAAGCTTTCTTT. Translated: CASSLNYGRGPQNTEAFF.

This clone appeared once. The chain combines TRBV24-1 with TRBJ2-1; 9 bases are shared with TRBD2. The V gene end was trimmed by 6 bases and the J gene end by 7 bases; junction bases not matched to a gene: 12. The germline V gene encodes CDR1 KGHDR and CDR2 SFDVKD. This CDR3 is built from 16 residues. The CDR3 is CATSHVLAGNSNEQFF. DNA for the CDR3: TGTGCCACCAGTCATGTACTAGCGGGTAACTCAAATGAGCAGTTCTTC.

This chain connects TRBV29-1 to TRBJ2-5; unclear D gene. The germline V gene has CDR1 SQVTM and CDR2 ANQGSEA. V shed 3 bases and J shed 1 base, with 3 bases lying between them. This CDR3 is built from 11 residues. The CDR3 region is CSVDSQETQYF. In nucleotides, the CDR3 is TGCAGCGTTGACAGCCAAGAGACCCAGTACTTC.

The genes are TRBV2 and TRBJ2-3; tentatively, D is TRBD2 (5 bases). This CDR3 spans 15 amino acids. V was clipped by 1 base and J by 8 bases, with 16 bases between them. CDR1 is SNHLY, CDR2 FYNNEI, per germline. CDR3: CASSEGRQLGGTQYF. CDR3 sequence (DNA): TGTGCCAGCAGTGAAGGGAGGCAGCTCGGCGGTACGCAGTATTTT.

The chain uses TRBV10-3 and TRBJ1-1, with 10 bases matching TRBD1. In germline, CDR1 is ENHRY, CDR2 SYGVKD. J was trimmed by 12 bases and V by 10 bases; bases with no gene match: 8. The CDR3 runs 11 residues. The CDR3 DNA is TGTGCCACGACAGGGGGCGAATTGACTTTCTTT. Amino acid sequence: CATTGGELTFF.

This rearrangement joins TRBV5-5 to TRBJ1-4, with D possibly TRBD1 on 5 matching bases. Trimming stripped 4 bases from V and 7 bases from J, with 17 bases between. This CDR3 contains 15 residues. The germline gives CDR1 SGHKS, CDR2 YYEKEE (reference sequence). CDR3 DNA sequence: TGTGCCAGCAGCAAGGGGCAGGTGGGGCGTGAAAAACTGTTTTTT. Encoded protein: CASSKGQVGREKLFF.

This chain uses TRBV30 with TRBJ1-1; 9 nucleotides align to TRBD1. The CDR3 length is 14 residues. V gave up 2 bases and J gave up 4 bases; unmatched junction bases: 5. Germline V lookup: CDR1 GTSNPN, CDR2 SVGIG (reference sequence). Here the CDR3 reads CAWSSGQGSTEAFF. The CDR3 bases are TGTGCCTGGAGTTCTGGACAGGGGAGCACTGAAGCTTTCTTT.

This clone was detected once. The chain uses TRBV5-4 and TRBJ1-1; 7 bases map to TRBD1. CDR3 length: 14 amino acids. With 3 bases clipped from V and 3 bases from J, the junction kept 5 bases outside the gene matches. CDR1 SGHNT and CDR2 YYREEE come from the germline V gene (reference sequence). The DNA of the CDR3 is TGTGCCAGCAGCTCCGGACAGGAGGACACTGAAGCTTTCTTT. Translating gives CASSSGQEDTEAFF.

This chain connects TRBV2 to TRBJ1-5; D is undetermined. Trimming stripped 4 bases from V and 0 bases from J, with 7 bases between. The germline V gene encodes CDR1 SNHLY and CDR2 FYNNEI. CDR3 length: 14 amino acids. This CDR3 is CASSGTNSNQPQHF. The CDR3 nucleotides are TGTGCCAGCAGTGGGACTAATAGCAATCAGCCCCAGCATTTT.

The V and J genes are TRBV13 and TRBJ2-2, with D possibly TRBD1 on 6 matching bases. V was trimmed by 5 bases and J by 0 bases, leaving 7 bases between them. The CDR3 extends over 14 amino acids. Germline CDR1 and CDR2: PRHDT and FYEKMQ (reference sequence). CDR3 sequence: CASSRTANTGELFF. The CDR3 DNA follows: TGTGCCAGCAGCCGGACAGCGAACACCGGGGAGCTGTTTTTT. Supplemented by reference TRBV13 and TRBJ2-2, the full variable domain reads AAGVIQSPRHLIKEKRETATLKCYPIPRHDTVYWYQQGPGQDPQFLISFYEKMQSDKGSIPDRFSAQQFSDYHSELNMSSLELGDSALYFCASSRTANTGELFFGEGSRLTVL.